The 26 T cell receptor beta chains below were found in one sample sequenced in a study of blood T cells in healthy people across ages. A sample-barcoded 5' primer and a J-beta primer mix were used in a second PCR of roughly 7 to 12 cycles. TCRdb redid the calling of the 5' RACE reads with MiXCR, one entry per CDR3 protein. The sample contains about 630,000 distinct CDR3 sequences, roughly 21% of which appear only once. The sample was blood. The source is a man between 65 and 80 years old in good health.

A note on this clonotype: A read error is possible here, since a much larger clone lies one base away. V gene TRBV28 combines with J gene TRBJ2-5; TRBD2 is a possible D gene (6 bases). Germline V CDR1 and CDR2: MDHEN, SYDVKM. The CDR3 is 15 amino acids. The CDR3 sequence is CASRDSGNLQEIQYF. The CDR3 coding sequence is TGTGCCAGCAGAGATAGCGGAAACCTCCAAGAGATCCAGTACTTC.

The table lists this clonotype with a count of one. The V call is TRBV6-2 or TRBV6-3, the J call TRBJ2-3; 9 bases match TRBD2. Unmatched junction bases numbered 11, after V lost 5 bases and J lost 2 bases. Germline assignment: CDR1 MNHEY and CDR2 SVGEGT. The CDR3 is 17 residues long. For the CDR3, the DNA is TGTGCCAGCAGTCAAAGGAGGACTAGCGCAACCACAGATACGCAGTATTTT. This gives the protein CASSQRRTSATTDTQYF.

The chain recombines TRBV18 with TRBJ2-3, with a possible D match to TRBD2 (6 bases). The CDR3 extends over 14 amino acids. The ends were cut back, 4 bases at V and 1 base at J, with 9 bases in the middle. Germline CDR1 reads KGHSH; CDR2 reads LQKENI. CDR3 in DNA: TGTGCCAGCTCACGGGAGCGGGGCACAGATACGCAGTATTTT. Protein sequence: CASSRERGTDTQYF.

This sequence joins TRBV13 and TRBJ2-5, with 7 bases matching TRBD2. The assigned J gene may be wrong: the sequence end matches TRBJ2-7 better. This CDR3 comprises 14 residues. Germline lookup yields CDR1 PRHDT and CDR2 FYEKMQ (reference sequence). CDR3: CASSHSGSSYEQYF. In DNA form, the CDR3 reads TGTGCCAGCAGCCATAGCGGGTCTTCCTACGAGCAGTACTTC.

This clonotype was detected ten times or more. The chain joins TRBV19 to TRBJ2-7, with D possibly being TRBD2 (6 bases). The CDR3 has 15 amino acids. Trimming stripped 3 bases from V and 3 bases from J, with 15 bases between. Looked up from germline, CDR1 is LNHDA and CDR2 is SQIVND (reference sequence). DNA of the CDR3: TGTGCCAGTAGTATCCGGGCTAGCGAGCGCTACGAGCAGTACTTC. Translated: CASSIRASERYEQYF.

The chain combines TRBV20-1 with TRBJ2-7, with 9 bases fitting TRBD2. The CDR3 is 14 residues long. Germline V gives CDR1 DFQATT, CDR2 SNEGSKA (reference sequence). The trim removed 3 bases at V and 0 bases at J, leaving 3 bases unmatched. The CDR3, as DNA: TGCAGTGCTAGTCCACTAGCGGGCTCCTACGAGCAGTACTTC. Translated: CSASPLAGSYEQYF.

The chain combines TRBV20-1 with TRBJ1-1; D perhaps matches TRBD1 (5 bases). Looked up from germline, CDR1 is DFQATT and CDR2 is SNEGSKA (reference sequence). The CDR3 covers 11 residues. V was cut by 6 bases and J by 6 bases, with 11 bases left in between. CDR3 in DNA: TGCAGTGCCTTGCGGGACGCTGAAGCTTTCTTT. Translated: CSALRDAEAFF.

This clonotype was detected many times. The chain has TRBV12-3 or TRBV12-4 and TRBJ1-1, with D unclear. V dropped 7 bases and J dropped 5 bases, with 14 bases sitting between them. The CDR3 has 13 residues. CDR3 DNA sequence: TGTGCCAGCACAGTTCAGTACGGAACTGAAGCTTTCTTT. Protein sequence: CASTVQYGTEAFF.

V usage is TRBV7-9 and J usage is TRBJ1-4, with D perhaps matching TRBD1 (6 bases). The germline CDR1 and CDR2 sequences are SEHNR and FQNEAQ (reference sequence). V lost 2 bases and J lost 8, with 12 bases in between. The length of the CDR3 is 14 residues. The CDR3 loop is CASSLHTTGEKLFF. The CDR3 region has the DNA TGTGCCAGCAGCTTACATACGACAGGAGAAAAACTGTTTTTT. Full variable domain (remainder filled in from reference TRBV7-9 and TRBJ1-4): DTGVSQNPRHKITKRGQNVTFRCDPISEHNRLYWYRQTLGQGPEFLTYFQNEAQLEKSRLLSDRFSAERPKGSFSTLEIQRTEQGDSAMYLCASSLHTTGEKLFFGSGTQLSVL.

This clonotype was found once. The CDR3 reads CASSLGITGEEQYF. For the CDR3, the DNA is TGCGCCAGCAGCTTGGGGATCACAGGGGAAGAGCAGTACTTC. The J gene is TRBJ2-7, the V gene TRBV5-1, with 7 bases lining up with TRBD1. The germline gives CDR1 SGHRS, CDR2 YFSETQ. CDR3 length: 14 amino acids. After removal of 0 bases from V and 7 bases from J, the junction contained 7 bases not matched to a gene.

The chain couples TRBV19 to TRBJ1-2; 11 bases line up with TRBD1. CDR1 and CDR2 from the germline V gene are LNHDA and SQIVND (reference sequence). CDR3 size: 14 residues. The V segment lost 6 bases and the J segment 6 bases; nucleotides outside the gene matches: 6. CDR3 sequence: CASRDRGPVDGYTF. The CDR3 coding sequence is TGTGCCAGTAGGGACAGGGGGCCGGTGGATGGCTACACCTTC.

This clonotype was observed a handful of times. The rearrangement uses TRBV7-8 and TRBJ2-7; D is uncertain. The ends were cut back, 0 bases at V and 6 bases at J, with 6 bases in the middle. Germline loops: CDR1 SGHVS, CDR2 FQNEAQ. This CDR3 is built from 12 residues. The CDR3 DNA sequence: TGTGCCAGCAGCTTAGCCAAAGCCGAGCAGTACTTC. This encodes CASSLAKAEQYF.

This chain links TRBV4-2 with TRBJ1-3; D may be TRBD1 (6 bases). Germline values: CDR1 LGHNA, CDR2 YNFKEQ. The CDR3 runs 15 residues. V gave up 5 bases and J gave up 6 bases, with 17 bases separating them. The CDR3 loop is CASSAVGGVINTIYF. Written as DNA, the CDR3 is TGTGCCAGCAGCGCCGTCGGGGGCGTAATAAACACCATATATTTT.

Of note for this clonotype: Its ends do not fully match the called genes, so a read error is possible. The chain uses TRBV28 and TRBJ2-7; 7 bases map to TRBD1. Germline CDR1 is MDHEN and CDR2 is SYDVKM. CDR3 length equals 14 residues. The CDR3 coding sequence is TGCGCCAGCAGTCCGGGACAGAGGGCCTACGAGCAGTACTTC. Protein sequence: CASSPGQRAYEQYF.

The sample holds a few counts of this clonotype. The CDR3 DNA is TGTGCCAGCAGCTTATTTCTGGGGCCGAAAAGCGAGCAGTACTTC. Translating it yields CASSLFLGPKSEQYF. The chain is built from TRBV7-2 and TRBJ2-5; D is perhaps TRBD1 (5 bases). The J call is in doubt because the DNA end fits TRBJ2-7 better. The V gene's germline CDR1 is SGHTA and CDR2 FQGNSA. The CDR3 is made up of 15 amino acids.

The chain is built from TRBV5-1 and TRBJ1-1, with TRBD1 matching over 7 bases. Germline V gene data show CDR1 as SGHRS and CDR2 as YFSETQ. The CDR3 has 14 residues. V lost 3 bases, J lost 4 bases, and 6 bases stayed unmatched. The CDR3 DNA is TGCGCCAGCAGCTCCCAGGGGGGCGTCACTGAAGCTTTCTTT. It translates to CASSSQGGVTEAFF.

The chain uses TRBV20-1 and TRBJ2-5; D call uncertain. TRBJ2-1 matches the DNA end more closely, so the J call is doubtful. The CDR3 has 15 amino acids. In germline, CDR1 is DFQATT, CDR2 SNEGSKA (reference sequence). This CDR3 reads CSAGPPGLTYNEQFF. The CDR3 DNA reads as TGCAGTGCTGGCCCCCCCGGGTTAACCTACAATGAGCAGTTCTTC.

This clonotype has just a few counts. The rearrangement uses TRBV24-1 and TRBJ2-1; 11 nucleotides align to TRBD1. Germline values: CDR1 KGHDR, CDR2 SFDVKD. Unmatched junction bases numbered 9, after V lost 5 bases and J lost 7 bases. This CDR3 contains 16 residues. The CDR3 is CATSAQRGTGGNEQFF. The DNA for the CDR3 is TGTGCCACCAGTGCCCAGAGGGGGACAGGGGGTAATGAGCAGTTCTTC.

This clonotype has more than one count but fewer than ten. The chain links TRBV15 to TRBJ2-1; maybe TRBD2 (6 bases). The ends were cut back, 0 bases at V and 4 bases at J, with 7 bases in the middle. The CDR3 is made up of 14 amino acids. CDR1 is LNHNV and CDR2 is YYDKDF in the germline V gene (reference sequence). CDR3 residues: CATSREDYYNEQFF. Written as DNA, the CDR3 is TGTGCCACCAGCAGAGAGGACTATTACAATGAGCAGTTCTTC.

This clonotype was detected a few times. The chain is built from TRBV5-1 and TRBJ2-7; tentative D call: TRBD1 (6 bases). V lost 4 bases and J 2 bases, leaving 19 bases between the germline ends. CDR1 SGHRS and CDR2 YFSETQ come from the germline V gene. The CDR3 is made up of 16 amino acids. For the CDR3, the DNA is TGCGCCAGCAGCCCCCGGGACAACCTTACCCCCTACGAGCAGTACTTC. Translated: CASSPRDNLTPYEQYF.

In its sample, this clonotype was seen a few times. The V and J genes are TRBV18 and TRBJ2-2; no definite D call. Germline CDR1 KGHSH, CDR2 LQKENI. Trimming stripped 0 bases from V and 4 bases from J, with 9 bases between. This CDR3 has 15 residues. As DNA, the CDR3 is TGTGCCAGCTCACCACCTTCCGGTTTCACCGGGGAGCTGTTTTTT. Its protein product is CASSPPSGFTGELFF.

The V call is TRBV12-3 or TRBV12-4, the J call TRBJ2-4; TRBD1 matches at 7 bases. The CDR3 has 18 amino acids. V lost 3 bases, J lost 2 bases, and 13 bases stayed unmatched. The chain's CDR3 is CASSFQLDRALSKNIQYF. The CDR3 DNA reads TGTGCCAGCAGTTTTCAGCTCGACAGGGCTCTTTCCAAAAACATTCAGTACTTC.

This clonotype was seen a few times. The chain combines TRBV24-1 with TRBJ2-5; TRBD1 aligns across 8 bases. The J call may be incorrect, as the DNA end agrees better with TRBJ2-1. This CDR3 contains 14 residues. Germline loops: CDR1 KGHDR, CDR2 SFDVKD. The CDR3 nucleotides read TGTGCCACCAGTGGGACAGGGCAGGAAAATGAGCAGTTCTTC. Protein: CATSGTGQENEQFF.

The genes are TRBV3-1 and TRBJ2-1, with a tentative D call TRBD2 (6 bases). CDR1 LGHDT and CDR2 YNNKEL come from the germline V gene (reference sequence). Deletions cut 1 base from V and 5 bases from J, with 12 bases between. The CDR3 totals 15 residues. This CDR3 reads CASSQGRDLDNEQFF. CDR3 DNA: TGTGCCAGCAGCCAAGGCAGGGACTTAGACAATGAGCAGTTCTTC.

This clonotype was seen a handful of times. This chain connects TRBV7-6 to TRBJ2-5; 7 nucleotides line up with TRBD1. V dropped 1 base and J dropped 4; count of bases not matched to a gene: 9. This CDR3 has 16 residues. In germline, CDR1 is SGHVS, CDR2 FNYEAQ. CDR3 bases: TGTGCCAGCAGCTTAGTCGGACAGGACCCTCGAGAGACCCAGTACTTC. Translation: CASSLVGQDPRETQYF.

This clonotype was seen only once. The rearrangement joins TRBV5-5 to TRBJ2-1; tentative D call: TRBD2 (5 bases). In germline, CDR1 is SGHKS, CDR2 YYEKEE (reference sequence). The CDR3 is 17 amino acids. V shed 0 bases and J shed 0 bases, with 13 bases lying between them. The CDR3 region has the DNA TGTGCCAGCAGCTTGGCTCTCGTGGGGAGCTCCTACAATGAGCAGTTCTTC. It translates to CASSLALVGSSYNEQFF.